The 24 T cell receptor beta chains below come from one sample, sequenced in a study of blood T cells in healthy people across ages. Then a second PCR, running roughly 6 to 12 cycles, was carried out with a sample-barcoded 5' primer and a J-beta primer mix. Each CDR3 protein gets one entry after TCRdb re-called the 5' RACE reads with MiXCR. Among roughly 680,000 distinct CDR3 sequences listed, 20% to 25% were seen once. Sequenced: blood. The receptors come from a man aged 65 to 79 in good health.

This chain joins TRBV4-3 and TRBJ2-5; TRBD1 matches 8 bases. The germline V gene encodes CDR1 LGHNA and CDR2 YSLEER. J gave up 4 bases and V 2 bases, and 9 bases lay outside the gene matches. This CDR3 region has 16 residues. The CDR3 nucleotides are TGCGCCAGCAGCCAAACCGGGACAGGCTTTGCAGAGACCCAGTACTTC. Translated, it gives CASSQTGTGFAETQYF.

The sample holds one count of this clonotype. As DNA, the CDR3 is TGTGCCAGCAGTTACTCTGACAGTGCTAATGAAAAACTGTTTTTT. Translated: CASSYSDSANEKLFF. The chain couples TRBV6-5 to TRBJ1-4; perhaps TRBD1 as D (5 bases). The CDR3 contains 15 residues. Trimming stripped 0 bases from V and 3 bases from J, with 8 bases between. Germline V lookup: CDR1 MNHEY, CDR2 SVGAGI.

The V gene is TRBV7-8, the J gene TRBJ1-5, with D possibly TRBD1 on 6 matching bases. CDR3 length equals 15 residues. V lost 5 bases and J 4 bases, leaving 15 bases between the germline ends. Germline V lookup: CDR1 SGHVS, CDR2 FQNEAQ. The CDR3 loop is CASSRRQEWNQPQHF. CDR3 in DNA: TGTGCCAGCAGCAGACGACAGGAGTGGAATCAGCCCCAGCATTTT.

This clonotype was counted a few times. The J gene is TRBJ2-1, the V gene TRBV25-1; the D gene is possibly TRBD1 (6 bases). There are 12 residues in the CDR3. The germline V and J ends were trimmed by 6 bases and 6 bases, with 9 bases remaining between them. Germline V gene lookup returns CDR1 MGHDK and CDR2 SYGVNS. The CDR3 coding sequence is TGTGCCAGCAGCCAGGGGCCCAATGAGCAGTTCTTC. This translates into CASSQGPNEQFF.

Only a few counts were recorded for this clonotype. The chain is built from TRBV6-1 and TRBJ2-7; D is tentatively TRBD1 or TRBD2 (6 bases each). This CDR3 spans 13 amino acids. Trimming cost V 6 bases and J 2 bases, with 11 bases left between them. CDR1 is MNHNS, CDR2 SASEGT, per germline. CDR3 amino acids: CASSEGGPYEQYF. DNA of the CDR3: TGTGCCAGCAGCGAGGGGGGTCCCTACGAGCAGTACTTC.

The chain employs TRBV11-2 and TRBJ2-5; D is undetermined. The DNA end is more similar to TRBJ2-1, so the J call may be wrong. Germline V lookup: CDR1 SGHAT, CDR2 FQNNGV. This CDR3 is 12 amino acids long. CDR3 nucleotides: TGTGCCAGCAGTCATCGGGTAAATGAGCAGTTCTTC. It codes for CASSHRVNEQFF.

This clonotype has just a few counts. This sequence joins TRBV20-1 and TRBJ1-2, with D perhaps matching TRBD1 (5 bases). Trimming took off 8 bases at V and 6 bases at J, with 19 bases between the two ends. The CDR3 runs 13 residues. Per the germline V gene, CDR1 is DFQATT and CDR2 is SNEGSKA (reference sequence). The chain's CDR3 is CSPSSQGGNGYTF. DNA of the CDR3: TGCAGTCCCAGTTCGCAGGGTGGGAATGGCTACACCTTC.

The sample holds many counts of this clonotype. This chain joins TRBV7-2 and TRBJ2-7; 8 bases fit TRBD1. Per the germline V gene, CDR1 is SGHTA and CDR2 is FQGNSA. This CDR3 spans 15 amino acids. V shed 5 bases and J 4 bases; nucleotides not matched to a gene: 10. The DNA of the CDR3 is TGTGCCAGCAGCCGACAGGGGATCATGGGGTACGAGCAGTACTTC. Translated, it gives CASSRQGIMGYEQYF.

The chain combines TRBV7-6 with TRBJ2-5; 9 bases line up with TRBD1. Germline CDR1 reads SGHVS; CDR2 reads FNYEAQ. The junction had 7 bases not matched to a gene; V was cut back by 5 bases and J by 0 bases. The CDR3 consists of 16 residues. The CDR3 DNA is TGTGCCAGCAGCACCAGGACAGGGGCGTACCAAGAGACCCAGTACTTC. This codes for CASSTRTGAYQETQYF.

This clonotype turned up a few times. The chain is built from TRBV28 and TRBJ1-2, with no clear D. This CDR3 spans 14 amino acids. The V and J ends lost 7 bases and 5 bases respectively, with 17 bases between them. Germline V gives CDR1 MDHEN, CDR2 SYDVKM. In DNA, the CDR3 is TGTGCCAGCAACGAGGATATAAGACGGTATGGCTACACCTTC. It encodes CASNEDIRRYGYTF.

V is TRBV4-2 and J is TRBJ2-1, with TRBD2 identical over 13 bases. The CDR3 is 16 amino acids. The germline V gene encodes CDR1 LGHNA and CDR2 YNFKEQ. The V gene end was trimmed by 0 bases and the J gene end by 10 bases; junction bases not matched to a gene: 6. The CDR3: CASSQDTGTSGVEQFF. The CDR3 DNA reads TGTGCCAGCAGCCAAGATACCGGGACTAGCGGGGTAGAGCAGTTCTTC.

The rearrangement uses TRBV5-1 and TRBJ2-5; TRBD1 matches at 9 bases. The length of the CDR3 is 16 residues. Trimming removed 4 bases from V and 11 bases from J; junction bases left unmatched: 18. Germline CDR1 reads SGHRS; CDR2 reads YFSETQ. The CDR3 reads CASSSDRGYPYEEQYF. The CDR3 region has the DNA TGCGCCAGCAGCAGTGACAGGGGGTACCCCTACGAGGAGCAGTACTTC.

The CDR3 DNA sequence: TGTGCCAGCAGAGGACTTGAGGAGACCCAGTACTTC. It specifies CASRGLEETQYF. V usage is TRBV2 and J usage is TRBJ2-5; D perhaps matches TRBD2 (5 bases). Per the germline V gene, CDR1 is SNHLY and CDR2 is FYNNEI. V lost 6 bases and J 5 bases, leaving 10 bases between the germline ends. The CDR3 is made up of 12 amino acids.

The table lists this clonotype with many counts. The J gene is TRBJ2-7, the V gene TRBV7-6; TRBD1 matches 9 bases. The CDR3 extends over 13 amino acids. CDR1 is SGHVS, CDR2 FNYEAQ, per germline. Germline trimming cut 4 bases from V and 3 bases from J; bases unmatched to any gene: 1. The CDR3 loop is CASSWGQGYEQYF. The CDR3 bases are TGTGCCAGCAGCTGGGGACAGGGCTACGAGCAGTACTTC.

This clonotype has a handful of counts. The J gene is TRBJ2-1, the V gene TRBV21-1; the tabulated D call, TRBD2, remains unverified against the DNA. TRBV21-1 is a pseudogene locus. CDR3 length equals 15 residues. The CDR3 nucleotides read TGTGCCAGCAGCAAAGAGCGGGAGGGCCACGATGAGCAGTTCTTC. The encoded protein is CASSKEREGHDEQFF.

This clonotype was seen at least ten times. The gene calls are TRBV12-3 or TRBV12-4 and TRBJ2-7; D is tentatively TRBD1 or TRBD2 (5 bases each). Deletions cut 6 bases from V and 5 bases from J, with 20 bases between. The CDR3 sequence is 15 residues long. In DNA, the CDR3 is TGTGCCAGCAGGACCAATCTGGGACCAAGGGACGAGCAGTACTTC. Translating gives CASRTNLGPRDEQYF.

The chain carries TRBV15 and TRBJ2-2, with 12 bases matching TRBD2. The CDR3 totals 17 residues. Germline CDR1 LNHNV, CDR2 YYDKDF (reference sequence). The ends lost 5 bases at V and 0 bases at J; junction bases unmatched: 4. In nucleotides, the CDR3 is TGTGCCACCAGCTCCCGGACTAGCGGGACGAACACCGGGGAGCTGTTTTTT. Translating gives CATSSRTSGTNTGELFF.

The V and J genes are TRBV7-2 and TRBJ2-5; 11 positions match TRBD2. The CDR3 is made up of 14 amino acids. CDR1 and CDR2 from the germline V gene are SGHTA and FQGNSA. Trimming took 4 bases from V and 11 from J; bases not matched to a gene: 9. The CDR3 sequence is CASSSASGRYDQYF. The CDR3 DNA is TGTGCCAGCAGCTCCGCTAGCGGGAGGTACGATCAGTACTTC.

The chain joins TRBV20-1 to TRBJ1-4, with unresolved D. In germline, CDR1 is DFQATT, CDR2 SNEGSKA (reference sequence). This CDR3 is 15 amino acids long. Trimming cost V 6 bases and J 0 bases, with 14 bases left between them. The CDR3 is CSARRSLATNEKLFF. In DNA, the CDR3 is TGCAGTGCAAGGAGGAGCCTTGCAACTAATGAAAAACTGTTTTTT.

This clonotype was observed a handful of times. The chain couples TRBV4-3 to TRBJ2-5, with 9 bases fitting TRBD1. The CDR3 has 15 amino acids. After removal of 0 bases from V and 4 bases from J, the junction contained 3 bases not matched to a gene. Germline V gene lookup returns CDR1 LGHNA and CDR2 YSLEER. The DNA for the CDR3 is TGCGCCAGCAGCCAAGACTACAGGGGGCGAGAGACCCAGTACTTC. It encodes CASSQDYRGRETQYF.

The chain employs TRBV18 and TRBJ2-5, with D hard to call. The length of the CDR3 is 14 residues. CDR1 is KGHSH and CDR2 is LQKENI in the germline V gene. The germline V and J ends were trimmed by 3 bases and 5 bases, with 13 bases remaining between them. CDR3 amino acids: CASSPARNRETQYF. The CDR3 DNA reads TGTGCCAGCTCACCGGCCAGGAATCGGGAGACCCAGTACTTC. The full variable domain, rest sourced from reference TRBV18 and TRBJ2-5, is NAGVMQNPRHLVRRRGQEARLRCSPMKGHSHVYWYRQLPEEGLKFMVYLQKENIIDESGMPKERFSAEFPKEGPSILRIQQVVRGDSAAYFCASSPARNRETQYFGPGTRLLVL.

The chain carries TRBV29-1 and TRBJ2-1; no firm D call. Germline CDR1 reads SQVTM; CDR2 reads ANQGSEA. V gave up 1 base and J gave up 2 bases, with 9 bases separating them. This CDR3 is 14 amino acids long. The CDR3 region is CSVEGAPTYNEQFF. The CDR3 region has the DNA TGCAGCGTTGAAGGGGCCCCAACCTACAATGAGCAGTTCTTC.

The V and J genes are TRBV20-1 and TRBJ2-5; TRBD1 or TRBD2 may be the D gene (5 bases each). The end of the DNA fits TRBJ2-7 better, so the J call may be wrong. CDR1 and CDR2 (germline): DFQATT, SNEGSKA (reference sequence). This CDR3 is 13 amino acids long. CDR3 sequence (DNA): TGCAGTGCGACCGGGACGGTTGGCTACGAGCAGTACTTC. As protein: CSATGTVGYEQYF.

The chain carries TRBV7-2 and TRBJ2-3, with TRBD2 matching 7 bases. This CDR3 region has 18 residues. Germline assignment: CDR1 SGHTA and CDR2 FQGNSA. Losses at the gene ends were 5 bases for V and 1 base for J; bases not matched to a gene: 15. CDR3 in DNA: TGTGCCAGCAGCAGCGGGACTGAGCGGGATAGGGGCACAGATACGCAGTATTTT. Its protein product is CASSSGTERDRGTDTQYF.